The 25 T cell receptor beta chains below were found in one sample sequenced in a study of shared clonotypes between healthy human individuals. CD45RO-negative CD8 cells positively selected for CCR7 made up the naive population, which excluded terminally differentiated effector memory CD45RA+ cells. TCRdb keeps only in-frame clones here, not all; method: immunoSEQ multiplex PCR. The table has under 1 million clones, approximately 96% seen once. The sequenced material came from naive CD8+ T cells sorted from blood. The receptor source for this set is a young man in good health.

The rearrangement joins TRBV5-4 to TRBJ2-2, with 11 nucleotides matching TRBD2. The CDR3 sequence is 18 residues long. The junction had 11 bases not matched to a gene; V was cut back by 4 bases and J by 3 bases. The germline CDR1 and CDR2 sequences are SGHNT and YYREEE (reference sequence). CDR3 coding DNA: TGTGCCAGCAGCACCTCTTTGGTAGCGGGAGGGTACACCGGGGAGCTGTTTTTT. Protein: CASSTSLVAGGYTGELFF.

The chain is built from TRBV7-8 and TRBJ2-7; 12 bases align to TRBD2. Trimming cost V 5 bases and J 7 bases; bases outside gene matches: 9. The CDR3 has 15 amino acids. Germline V gives CDR1 SGHVS, CDR2 FQNEAQ. The DNA for the CDR3 is TGTGCCAGCAGCGCCAGGACTAGCGGGGAGGATGAGCAGTACTTC. Translating it yields CASSARTSGEDEQYF.

This rearrangement joins TRBV15 to TRBJ2-1; D remains unclear. The V gene's germline CDR1 is LNHNV and CDR2 YYDKDF (reference sequence). Between the trimmed V and J ends, which lost 5 bases and 6 bases, there was a span of 20 bases. The CDR3 spans 16 residues. CDR3 in amino acids: CATSFLIGPQANEQFF. The CDR3 nucleotides are TGTGCCACCAGCTTCCTAATTGGGCCCCAGGCCAATGAGCAGTTCTTC.

The chain joins TRBV15 to TRBJ2-5; 11 nucleotides line up with TRBD2. Germline V lookup: CDR1 LNHNV, CDR2 YYDKDF (reference sequence). V lost 0 bases to trimming and J lost 1 base; unmatched junction nucleotides: 10. There are 19 residues in the CDR3. CDR3 sequence: CATSRDRTSGRGSQETQYF. CDR3 DNA sequence: TGTGCCACCAGCAGAGATCGTACTAGCGGGAGAGGGAGCCAAGAGACCCAGTACTTC.

This clone is a singleton in its sample. The chain couples TRBV7-2 to TRBJ2-1; maybe TRBD2 (5 bases). The V gene's germline CDR1 is SGHTA and CDR2 FQGNSA. The CDR3 contains 15 residues. The V end lost 0 bases, the J end lost 7 bases, and 13 bases lay between the germline ends. CDR3 bases: TGTGCCAGCAGCTTAGCCGCCCTAGCCGTAAATGAGCAGTTCTTC. Its translation is CASSLAALAVNEQFF.

DNA of the CDR3: TGTGCCAGCAGTTCCCGTGGCTCCGATACGCAGTATTTT. Translating gives CASSSRGSDTQYF. This sequence joins TRBV28 and TRBJ2-3; no definite D call. This CDR3 has 13 amino acids. The germline V and J ends were trimmed by 4 bases and 6 bases, with 11 bases remaining between them. Per germline, CDR1 MDHEN and CDR2 SYDVKM. Looking up the rest from reference TRBV28 and TRBJ2-3 gives the full variable domain: DVKVTQSSRYLVKRTGEKVFLECVQDMDHENMFWYRQDPGLGLRLIYFSYDVKMKEKGDIPEGYSVSREKKERFSLILESASTNQTSMYLCASSSRGSDTQYFGPGTRLTVL.

Worth noting for this clone: This sample includes further DNA sequences coding for the same CDR3. The CDR3 sequence: CASSLAGGSNQPQHF. The CDR3 nucleotides are TGTGCCAGCAGCTTAGCCGGGGGTAGCAATCAGCCCCAGCATTTT. The chain has TRBV7-9 and TRBJ1-5; D is perhaps TRBD1 (5 bases). The CDR3 has 15 amino acids. Trimming cost V 0 bases and J 0 bases, with 6 bases left between them. Germline loops: CDR1 SEHNR, CDR2 FQNEAQ (reference sequence).

The chain carries TRBV7-3 and TRBJ2-2, with D maybe TRBD1 (5 bases). The CDR3 covers 17 residues. Trimming took 0 bases from V and 5 from J, leaving 16 bases between them. CDR1 and CDR2 from the germline V gene are SGHTA and FQGTGA. The CDR3 nucleotides read TGTGCCAGCAGCTTAACGGTGTCCAGGGTTTCTACCGGGGAGCTGTTTTTT. As protein: CASSLTVSRVSTGELFF.

The chain recombines TRBV2 with TRBJ1-4; TRBD1 might be the D (5 bases). Germline V CDR1 and CDR2: SNHLY, FYNNEI. V lost 3 bases to trimming and J lost 1 base, with 15 bases between them. CDR3 size: 17 residues. The CDR3 spells CASSDVGVPVTNEKLFF. CDR3 nucleotides: TGTGCCAGCAGTGATGTAGGGGTTCCTGTAACTAATGAAAAACTGTTTTTT. Variable domain in full (rest from reference TRBV2 and TRBJ1-4): EPEVTQTPSHQVTQMGQEVILRCVPISNHLYFYWYRQILGQKVEFLVSFYNNEISEKSEIFDDQFSVERPDGSNFTLKIRSTKLEDSAMYFCASSDVGVPVTNEKLFFGSGTQLSVL.

Only one count was recorded for this clone. The genes are TRBV4-1 and TRBJ2-3, with 10 nucleotides matching TRBD1. This CDR3 region has 14 residues. The junction had 5 bases not matched to a gene; V was cut back by 8 bases and J by 3 bases. Germline V lookup: CDR1 MGHRA, CDR2 YSYEKL. The CDR3 DNA reads as TGCGCCAGCTCCGACAGGGGGCTTACAGATACGCAGTATTTT. Residues: CASSDRGLTDTQYF.

V usage is TRBV7-9 and J usage is TRBJ2-7, with no clear D. V dropped 7 bases and J dropped 5 bases, with 12 bases sitting between them. The CDR3 has 12 residues. Germline V lookup: CDR1 SEHNR, CDR2 FQNEAQ (reference sequence). For the CDR3, the DNA is TGTGCCAGCACCCTTGAAGGCAACGAGCAGTACTTC. Protein sequence: CASTLEGNEQYF.

V usage is TRBV4-3 and J usage is TRBJ1-5, with TRBD1 identical over 8 bases. CDR3 size: 15 residues. Trimming cost V 0 bases and J 7 bases; bases outside gene matches: 5. Looked up from germline, CDR1 is LGHNA and CDR2 is YSLEER. As DNA, the CDR3 is TGCGCCAGCAGCCAAGATTGGACAGGGCGCCAGCCCCAGCATTTT. Residues: CASSQDWTGRQPQHF.

This chain joins TRBV28 and TRBJ2-7; unclear D gene. The V gene lost 10 bases and the J gene lost 4 bases, with 14 bases spanning the gap. CDR3 length: 12 residues. Germline V gene sequence: CDR1 MDHEN, CDR2 SYDVKM. CDR3 in amino acids: CATRSLYYEQYF. CDR3 coding DNA: TGTGCCACCCGATCCCTCTATTACGAGCAGTACTTC.

This chain uses TRBV9 with TRBJ2-7; no reliable D call. CDR3 length: 11 residues. CDR1 is SGDLS and CDR2 is YYNGEE in the germline V gene. Trimming pared 7 bases from V and 5 bases from J, leaving 10 bases between. The chain's CDR3 is CASGGSNEQYF. CDR3 sequence (DNA): TGTGCCAGCGGTGGGTCCAACGAGCAGTACTTC.

The rearrangement links TRBV7-9 to TRBJ1-2; 7 nucleotides match TRBD1. Losses at the gene ends were 1 base for V and 0 bases for J; bases not matched to a gene: 5. CDR1 is SEHNR and CDR2 is FQNEAQ in the germline V gene (reference sequence). The CDR3 spans 16 residues. The CDR3 reads CASSLGGTETNYGYTF. DNA for the CDR3: TGTGCCAGCAGCTTAGGAGGGACAGAAACTAACTATGGCTACACCTTC.

The J gene is TRBJ1-4, the V gene TRBV7-9, with a weak D call TRBD1 (6 bases). The CDR3 spans 16 residues. V was pared by 6 bases and J by 7 bases, with 21 bases between. CDR1 is SEHNR, CDR2 FQNEAQ, per germline (reference sequence). DNA of the CDR3: TGTGCCAGCAGTAATCACGGGCAGGGGTTTGCTGAAAAACTGTTTTTT. Encoded protein: CASSNHGQGFAEKLFF. Full variable domain (missing parts from reference TRBV7-9 and TRBJ1-4): DTGVSQNPRHKITKRGQNVTFRCDPISEHNRLYWYRQTLGQGPEFLTYFQNEAQLEKSRLLSDRFSAERPKGSFSTLEIQRTEQGDSAMYLCASSNHGQGFAEKLFFGSGTQLSVL.

The chain recombines TRBV13 with TRBJ2-1; D gene ambiguous. The CDR3 has 15 amino acids. Germline lookup yields CDR1 PRHDT and CDR2 FYEKMQ (reference sequence). The V end lost 5 bases, the J end lost 7 bases, and 18 bases lay between the germline ends. The CDR3 reads CASSGTEIIQNEQFF. The CDR3 nucleotides are TGTGCCAGCAGCGGAACGGAGATCATCCAAAATGAGCAGTTCTTC. The complete variable domain, with remaining parts taken from reference TRBV13 and TRBJ2-1, reads AAGVIQSPRHLIKEKRETATLKCYPIPRHDTVYWYQQGPGQDPQFLISFYEKMQSDKGSIPDRFSAQQFSDYHSELNMSSLELGDSALYFCASSGTEIIQNEQFFGPGTRLTVL.

This clone was observed once. At one boundary the junction diverges from the germline segment, which might be a read error. The chain combines TRBV29-1 with TRBJ2-1, with D hard to call. The CDR3 has 13 residues. Per the germline V gene, CDR1 is SQVTM and CDR2 is ANQGSEA. Here the CDR3 reads CSGAGASFNEQFF. The CDR3 DNA sequence: TGCAGCGGCGCCGGAGCTTCCTTCAATGAGCAGTTCTTC.

The V call is TRBV7-9, the J call TRBJ2-5, with D uncertain. The germline CDR1 and CDR2 sequences are SEHNR and FQNEAQ (reference sequence). CDR3 length equals 14 residues. The V end lost 0 bases, the J end lost 5 bases, and 10 bases lay between the germline ends. CDR3 nucleotides: TGTGCCAGCAGCTTAGCCTGGACCGGTGAGACCCAGTACTTC. This translates into CASSLAWTGETQYF.

J is TRBJ2-1 and V is TRBV9; 11 nucleotides align to TRBD2. This CDR3 has 16 amino acids. The V segment lost 1 base and the J segment 8 bases; nucleotides outside the gene matches: 8. Germline V gene lookup returns CDR1 SGDLS and CDR2 YYNGEE. Here the CDR3 reads CASSVRASGRFDEQFF. In nucleotides, the CDR3 is TGTGCCAGCAGCGTAAGAGCTAGCGGGAGGTTCGATGAGCAGTTCTTC. Full variable domain (outside the CDR3, taken from reference TRBV9 and TRBJ2-1): DSGVTQTPKHLITATGQRVTLRCSPRSGDLSVYWYQQSLDQGLQFLIQYYNGEERAKGNILERFSAQQFPDLHSELNLSSLELGDSALYFCASSVRASGRFDEQFFGPGTRLTVL.

V and J are TRBV13 and TRBJ1-4, with TRBD1 identical over 7 bases. The CDR3 spans 15 residues. J lost 5 bases, V lost 1 base, and 4 bases had no gene match. Germline V CDR1 and CDR2: PRHDT, FYEKMQ (reference sequence). The CDR3 DNA follows: TGTGCCAGCAGCTTAGCTGGGACAGCGAATGAAAAACTGTTTTTT. Protein sequence: CASSLAGTANEKLFF.

This chain uses TRBV7-9 with TRBJ2-1; unclear D gene. CDR1 and CDR2 (germline): SEHNR, FQNEAQ (reference sequence). V gave up 1 base and J gave up 9 bases, with 7 bases separating them. This CDR3 region has 12 residues. In DNA, the CDR3 is TGTGCCAGCAGCTTAGGCCCGACTGAGCAGTTCTTC. It is translated as CASSLGPTEQFF.

This chain's CDR3 is CSVEDYNEQFF. The CDR3 region has the DNA TGCAGCGTTGAAGACTACAATGAGCAGTTCTTC. The rearrangement joins TRBV29-1 to TRBJ2-1; D remains unclear. Germline CDR1 is SQVTM and CDR2 is ANQGSEA. V dropped 0 bases and J dropped 3 bases, with 0 bases sitting between them. CDR3 length equals 11 residues.

This rearrangement joins TRBV4-1 to TRBJ1-2; D unresolved. Germline lookup yields CDR1 MGHRA and CDR2 YSYEKL. The CDR3 extends over 13 amino acids. V lost 1 base to trimming and J lost 0 bases, with 3 bases between them. This chain's CDR3 is CASSQVTNYGYTF. Here the CDR3 DNA reads TGCGCCAGCAGCCAAGTTACTAACTATGGCTACACCTTC.

The CDR3 DNA reads TGCAGCGTTGAAGATGTTCGGCAGGGGCTATACGAGCAGTACTTC. It is translated as CSVEDVRQGLYEQYF. The chain couples TRBV29-1 to TRBJ2-7; D might be TRBD1 (6 bases). The CDR3 contains 15 residues. V lost 0 bases and J lost 4, with 16 bases in between. Per germline, CDR1 SQVTM and CDR2 ANQGSEA.